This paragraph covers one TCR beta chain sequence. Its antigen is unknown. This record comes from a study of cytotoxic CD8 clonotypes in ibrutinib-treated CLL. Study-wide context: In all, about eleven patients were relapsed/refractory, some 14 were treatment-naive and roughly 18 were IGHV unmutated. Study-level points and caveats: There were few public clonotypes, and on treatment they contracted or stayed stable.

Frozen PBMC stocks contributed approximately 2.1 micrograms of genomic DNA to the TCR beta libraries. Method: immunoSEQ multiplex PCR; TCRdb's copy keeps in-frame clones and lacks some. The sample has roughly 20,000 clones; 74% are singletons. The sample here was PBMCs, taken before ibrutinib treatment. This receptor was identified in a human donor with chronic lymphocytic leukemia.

CDR3 residues: CASSLLPATDTQYF. DNA for the CDR3: TGCGCCAGCAGCTTGTTGCCTGCCACAGATACGCAGTATTTT. The chain carries TRBV5-1 and TRBJ2-3, with D hard to call. The V gene lost 1 base and the J gene lost 2 bases, with 8 bases spanning the gap. The CDR3 is made up of 14 amino acids. Germline loops: CDR1 SGHRS, CDR2 YFSETQ.